These T cell receptor beta chains were read from a single sample in a study of blood T cell repertoires in COVID-19. Produced via immunoSEQ multiplex PCR; TCRdb's table is partial and in-frame only. The profile covers 250,000 or so clones, with around four fifths appearing a single time and about 4% taken by the ten largest. Input material: peripheral blood. All receptors come from a middle-aged man with acute or convalescent COVID-19. Both conserved end residues are part of each CDR3. Each record gives: J gene, V gene, clone size, D gene, CDR3 protein, CDR3 DNA. D genes are given only for firm matches. Clone size appears in some rows only: once, few, many, or a class for an expanded clone.

TRBJ2-1,TRBV19,-,-,CASSIVGTYYNEQFF,TGTGCCAGTAGTATAGTTGGTACCTACTACAATGAGCAGTTCTTC
TRBJ2-7,TRBV28,-,TRBD2,CASSSPGGGQHEQYF,TGTGCCAGCAGTTCCCCGGGGGGGGGCCAACACGAGCAGTACTTC
TRBJ2-3,TRBV4-1,-,-,CASSQFLEVDTQYF,TGCGCCAGCAGCCAATTCCTAGAGGTGGATACGCAGTATTTT
TRBJ2-7,TRBV7-9,-,TRBD2,CASTKGGGGSYEQYF,TGTGCCAGCACCAAGGGCGGGGGGGGCTCCTACGAGCAGTACTTC
TRBJ1-6,TRBV5-6,-,-,CASSLGQGQTSPLHF,TGTGCCAGCAGCTTGGGGCAGGGTCAAACTTCACCCCTCCACTTT
TRBJ1-2,TRBV3-1/TRBV3-2,-,-,CASSLGRSGYTF,TGTGCCAGCAGCCTCGGCCGGAGTGGCTACACCTTC
TRBJ2-1,TRBV28,-,-,CASTQGLAAFF,TGTGCCAGCACCCAGGGACTCGCCGCGTTCTTC
TRBJ1-5,TRBV6-1,medium-sized,TRBD1,CASSEAEGTGGWPQHF,TGTGCCAGCAGTGAAGCGGAGGGGACAGGGGGCTGGCCCCAGCATTTT
TRBJ1-2,TRBV11-2,few,-,CASSLIGSGDYGGYTF,TGTGCCAGCAGCTTAATAGGGTCAGGGGACTATGGCGGCTACACCTTC
TRBJ2-3,TRBV2,-,TRBD2,CASSGWTSGAGPDTQYF,TGTGCCAGCAGTGGATGGACTAGCGGAGCGGGGCCAGATACGCAGTATTTT
TRBJ2-1,TRBV24-1,-,TRBD2,CATRQSSGRGGSYNEQFF,TGTGCCACCAGGCAGAGTAGCGGGAGGGGGGGATCCTACAATGAGCAGTTCTTC
TRBJ1-4,TRBV6-2/TRBV6-3,few,-,CASSGPGTPRGEKLFF,TGTGCCAGCAGTGGACCCGGGACACCCAGGGGTGAAAAACTGTTTTTT
TRBJ2-7,TRBV2,once,-,CASSIHGANYEQYF,TGTGCCAGCAGTATACATGGAGCCAACTACGAGCAGTACTTC
TRBJ2-6,TRBV7-9,-,-,CASSSRSGANVLTF,TGTGCCAGCAGCTCCCGTTCTGGGGCCAACGTCCTGACTTTC
TRBJ1-2,TRBV28,-,-,CASSRRSVWGYTF,TGTGCCAGCAGTCGCCGCAGTGTTTGGGGCTACACCTTC
TRBJ2-7,TRBV5-1,once,TRBD1,CASSSRDRRVYEQYF,TGCGCCAGCAGCTCGAGGGACAGAAGAGTTTACGAGCAGTACTTC
TRBJ2-1,TRBV24-1,-,TRBD2,CATSDQTSGRAVNEQFF,TGTGCCACCAGTGATCAGACTAGCGGGAGGGCCGTAAATGAGCAGTTCTTC
TRBJ2-1,TRBV18,-,TRBD2,CASSPLLAGAYNEQFF,TGTGCCAGCTCACCACTACTAGCGGGAGCCTACAATGAGCAGTTCTTC
TRBJ1-1,TRBV7-9,-,-,CASTARGNMNTEAFF,TGTGCCAGCACCGCTCGGGGGAACATGAACACTGAAGCTTTCTTT
TRBJ1-1,TRBV5-8,-,TRBD1,CASSMGTGKAFF,TGTGCCAGCAGTATGGGGACAGGGAAAGCTTTCTTT
TRBJ1-2,TRBV13,-,-,CASSFGGGYGYTF,TGTGCCAGCAGCTTTGGGGGAGGGTATGGCTACACCTTC
TRBJ1-4,TRBV9,once,-,CASSVGGVAEKLFF,TGTGCCAGCAGCGTAGGCGGAGTCGCCGAAAAACTGTTTTTT
TRBJ2-5,TRBV11-3,-,TRBD1,CASSLTGAMETQYF,TGTGCCAGCAGCTTGACAGGGGCGATGGAGACCCAGTACTTC
TRBJ2-5,TRBV5-1,-,TRBD2,CASSLGQTSGKETQYF,TGCGCCAGCAGCTTAGGACAGACTAGCGGAAAAGAGACCCAGTACTTC
TRBJ1-6,TRBV7-2,-,TRBD1,CASSVQGGGSPLHF,TGTGCCAGCAGCGTCCAAGGGGGCGGTTCACCCCTCCACTTT
TRBJ1-3,TRBV6-5,-,-,CASSSTGNTIYF,TGTGCCAGCAGCTCGACAGGAAACACCATATATTTT
TRBJ1-1,TRBV9,-,-,CASSVGQMNTEAFF,TGTGCCAGCAGCGTAGGGCAGATGAACACTGAAGCTTTCTTT
TRBJ1-1,TRBV6-6,-,-,CASLTASEAFF,TGTGCCAGCCTGACAGCCAGTGAAGCTTTCTTT
TRBJ1-5,TRBV7-9,-,-,CASSRGNQPQHF,TGTGCCAGCAGCCGCGGAAATCAGCCCCAGCATTTT
TRBJ1-1,TRBV28,-,-,CASTPRVTEAFF,TGTGCCAGCACCCCCCGAGTCACTGAAGCTTTCTTT
TRBJ1-1,TRBV20-1,once,-,CSASGRNTEAFF,TGCAGTGCTAGTGGTCGGAACACTGAAGCTTTCTTT
TRBJ1-6,TRBV10-3,-,-,CAISVGDSLDSPLHF,TGTGCCATCAGCGTAGGCGACAGTTTGGATTCACCCCTCCACTTT
TRBJ1-5,TRBV15,-,-,CATSRDRVSDQPQHF,TGTGCCACCAGCAGAGACAGGGTTAGTGATCAGCCCCAGCATTTT